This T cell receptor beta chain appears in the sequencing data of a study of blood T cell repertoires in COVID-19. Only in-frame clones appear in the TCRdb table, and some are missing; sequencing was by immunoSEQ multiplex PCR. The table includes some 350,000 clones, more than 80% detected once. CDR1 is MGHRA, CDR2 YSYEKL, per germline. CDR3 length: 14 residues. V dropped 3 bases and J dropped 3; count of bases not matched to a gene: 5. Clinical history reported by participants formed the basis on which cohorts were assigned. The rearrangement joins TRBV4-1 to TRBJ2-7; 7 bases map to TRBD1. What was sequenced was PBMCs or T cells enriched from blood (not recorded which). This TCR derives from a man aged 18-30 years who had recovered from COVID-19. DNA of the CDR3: TGCGCCAGCAGCCATAGGACAGGTAGCTACGAGCAGTACTTC. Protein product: CASSHRTGSYEQYF.